Below, 30 T cell receptor beta chains from the same sample are listed, as sequenced in a study of shared clonotypes between healthy human individuals. The protocol was immunoSEQ multiplex PCR, while the TCRdb copy is restricted to in-frame clones and leaves out a portion. The sample has about 990,000 clones, more than 75% seen once. Sequencing was done on a sample of memory CD4+ T cells from PBMCs. Subset denoted: CD45RA-negative fraction. The receptor set was obtained from a man aged 18-30 years in good health. Some clones in this sample may be carry-over from other donors' samples.

With regard to this clone: This may be a read error: a much more frequent sequence differs by one nucleotide. Without the conserved terminal phenylalanine or tryptophan, this CDR3 likely stems from a read error. The genes are TRBV28 and TRBJ1-1; TRBD1 agrees at 7 bases. In germline, CDR1 is MDHEN, CDR2 SYDVKM. There are 16 residues in the CDR3. The CDR3: CASSLWTGVMNTEAFL. The CDR3 DNA sequence: TGTGCCAGCAGTCTATGGACAGGAGTGATGAACACTGAAGCTTTCCTT.

V usage is TRBV4-1 and J usage is TRBJ2-2; a possible D gene is TRBD1 (7 bases). The CDR3 is made up of 15 amino acids. The germline V and J ends were trimmed by 5 bases and 6 bases, with 16 bases remaining between them. The germline V gene encodes CDR1 MGHRA and CDR2 YSYEKL. The CDR3: CASSSRTGGAGELFF. The CDR3 DNA reads as TGCGCCAGCAGCTCGAGGACAGGAGGGGCCGGGGAGCTGTTTTTT.

The rearrangement uses TRBV5-1 and TRBJ2-5; D may match TRBD1 or TRBD2 (5 bases each). V was trimmed by 2 bases and J by 4 bases, leaving 15 bases between them. The CDR3 runs 15 residues. Germline values: CDR1 SGHRS, CDR2 YFSETQ. As DNA, the CDR3 is TGCGCCAGCAGCTTAAGACAGAGGGCCGGAGAGACCCAGTACTTC. As protein: CASSLRQRAGETQYF.

The chain links TRBV2 to TRBJ2-4; D possibly corresponds to TRBD1 (6 bases). Germline CDR1 SNHLY, CDR2 FYNNEI. V was pared by 6 bases and J by 4 bases, with 16 bases between. This CDR3 comprises 15 residues. CDR3 in DNA: TGTGCCAGCAGACCGGGACAAACAGAAAAAAACATTCAGTACTTC. Translating it yields CASRPGQTEKNIQYF.

Comment on this clone: A clone one base away is much larger, so this may be a read error. Within the sample, other DNA sequences also encode this same CDR3. This chain connects TRBV25-1 to TRBJ2-7; 10 bases are a match to TRBD2. From germline, CDR1 is MGHDK and CDR2 SYGVNS. CDR3 length equals 13 residues. Unmatched junction bases numbered 5, after V lost 3 bases and J lost 9 bases. The CDR3 is CASSELAGVRQYF. The CDR3 bases are TGTGCCAGCAGTGAGCTAGCGGGAGTAAGGCAGTACTTC.

CDR3 nucleotide sequence: TGCGCCAGCAGTGACGTCCAGGGCACAGATACGCAGTATTTT. Translating gives CASSDVQGTDTQYF. The chain carries TRBV10-2 and TRBJ2-3; D is ambiguous. V was cut by 3 bases and J by 1 base, with 8 bases left in between. Germline CDR1 reads WSHSY; CDR2 reads SAAADI. There are 14 residues in the CDR3.

The genes are TRBV5-1 and TRBJ2-3; 13 bases agree with TRBD2. The V and J ends lost 2 bases and 1 base, in that order; junction bases with no gene match: 1. The CDR3 runs 16 residues. The germline gives CDR1 SGHRS, CDR2 YFSETQ. In DNA form, the CDR3 reads TGCGCCAGCAGCTTCGGACTAGCGGGAGGCACAGATACGCAGTATTTT. It is translated as CASSFGLAGGTDTQYF.

The rearrangement uses TRBV9 and TRBJ2-1; TRBD2 matches at 13 bases. CDR1 is SGDLS, CDR2 YYNGEE, per germline. V lost 3 bases, J lost 9 bases, and 6 bases stayed unmatched. The CDR3 contains 15 residues. The CDR3 nucleotides read TGTGCCAGCAGCGCCGGGACTAGCGGGAAAGGTGAGCAGTTCTTC. Translation gives CASSAGTSGKGEQFF.

This clone was detected once. The V call is TRBV11-3, the J call TRBJ1-1, with TRBD1 identical over 11 bases. V shed 5 bases, J shed 4 bases, and the junction held 3 bases outside the gene matches. The CDR3 runs to 14 residues. Germline CDR1 reads SGHNT; CDR2 reads YENEEA. CDR3 loop: CASSGQGAGTEAFF. The DNA for the CDR3 is TGTGCCAGCAGCGGACAGGGGGCAGGCACTGAAGCTTTCTTT.

J is TRBJ2-1 and V is TRBV11-3; 7 bases fit TRBD2. Per germline, CDR1 SGHNT and CDR2 YENEEA. Unmatched junction bases numbered 12, after V lost 0 bases and J lost 7 bases. CDR3 length equals 17 residues. The CDR3 reads CASSLDGAGEKINEQFF. CDR3 sequence (DNA): TGTGCCAGCAGCTTAGATGGTGCGGGAGAGAAAATAAATGAGCAGTTCTTC.

CDR3 in DNA: TGTGCCAGTAGTATTACCAGTTGGAATGAAAAACTGTTTTTT. As protein: CASSITSWNEKLFF. The chain is built from TRBV19 and TRBJ1-4; D is uncertain. The CDR3 contains 14 residues. The V gene lost 3 bases and the J gene lost 5 bases, with 10 bases spanning the gap. CDR1 and CDR2 (germline): LNHDA, SQIVND (reference sequence).

This clone has a handful of counts. In DNA form, the CDR3 reads TGTGCCAGCAGCTTCCGACAGGCCCACGAGCAGTACTTC. Its translation is CASSFRQAHEQYF. The rearrangement links TRBV5-8 to TRBJ2-7; tentative D call: TRBD1 (6 bases). V gave up 2 bases and J gave up 5 bases, with 11 bases separating them. This CDR3 contains 13 residues. The V gene's germline CDR1 is SGHTS and CDR2 YDEGEE. The full variable domain, rest sourced from reference TRBV5-8 and TRBJ2-7, is EAGVTQSPTHLIKTRGQQATLRCSPISGHTSVYWYQQALGLGLQFLLWYDEGEERNRGNFPPRFSGRQFPNYSSELNVNALELEDSALYLCASSFRQAHEQYFGPGTRLTVT.

This rearrangement joins TRBV4-3 to TRBJ1-4; a weak D match, TRBD1 (5 bases). CDR1 is LGHNA and CDR2 is YSLEER in the germline V gene. V lost 1 base and J 3 bases, leaving 12 bases between the germline ends. The CDR3 loop spans 16 amino acids. The CDR3 sequence is CASSQGGVGANEKLFF. The CDR3 DNA is TGCGCCAGCAGCCAAGGAGGGGTCGGTGCTAATGAAAAACTGTTTTTT.

The sample holds one count of this clone. This chain connects TRBV7-9 to TRBJ2-6; D ambiguous. Trimming removed 3 bases at V and 4 bases at J, with 10 bases between. The CDR3 sequence is 15 residues long. CDR1 SEHNR and CDR2 FQNEAQ come from the germline V gene (reference sequence). For the CDR3, the DNA is TGTGCCAGCAGCTTGTCGGGTGGCGGGGCCAACGTCCTGACTTTC. It encodes CASSLSGGGANVLTF.

This clone was seen only once. This sequence joins TRBV9 and TRBJ1-1; TRBD1 is a possible D gene (5 bases). The CDR3 runs to 13 residues. Germline V gene data show CDR1 as SGDLS and CDR2 as YYNGEE. V was trimmed by 4 bases and J by 12 bases, leaving 19 bases between them. The CDR3 sequence is CASSPQGDTPPFF. DNA for the CDR3: TGTGCCAGCAGCCCTCAGGGCGACACTCCCCCTTTCTTT.

This chain uses TRBV25-1 with TRBJ2-1; 11 bases fit TRBD2. The germline V gene encodes CDR1 MGHDK and CDR2 SYGVNS. The CDR3 loop spans 15 amino acids. The trim removed 3 bases at V and 9 bases at J, leaving 7 bases unmatched. The CDR3 region is CASSETSGIPGEQFF. The CDR3 nucleotides read TGTGCCAGCAGTGAGACTAGCGGGATTCCAGGTGAGCAGTTCTTC.

The chain couples TRBV27 to TRBJ2-3; 9 nucleotides line up with TRBD1. Germline CDR1 MNHEY, CDR2 SMNVEV (reference sequence). Trimming removed 7 bases from V and 2 bases from J; junction bases left unmatched: 7. This CDR3 is 15 amino acids long. For the CDR3, the DNA is TGTGCCAGCACCTCAAGGGACAGGGCCACAGATACGCAGTATTTT. This encodes CASTSRDRATDTQYF.

In this sample, this clone turned up once. The DNA of the CDR3 is TGTGCCAGCACTGGGCTATCGCACGCTGAAGCTTTCTTT. Its protein is CASTGLSHAEAFF. V gene TRBV2 combines with J gene TRBJ1-1; unclear D gene. Per the germline V gene, CDR1 is SNHLY and CDR2 is FYNNEI. V lost 7 bases to trimming and J lost 6 bases, with 15 bases between them. There are 13 residues in the CDR3.

This chain joins TRBV29-1 and TRBJ1-2; 7 bases fit TRBD1. Looked up from germline, CDR1 is SQVTM and CDR2 is ANQGSEA. The CDR3 is 11 amino acids. J was trimmed by 8 bases and V by 5 bases; bases with no gene match: 5. The CDR3 reads CSVSQGGGYTF. The CDR3 nucleotides are TGCAGCGTTTCCCAGGGGGGAGGCTACACCTTC.

For this clone: A much larger clone differs by one base, so this may be a read error. V gene TRBV2 combines with J gene TRBJ2-2; D gene ambiguous. The V end lost 6 bases, the J end lost 1 base, and 6 bases lay between the germline ends. Germline CDR1 reads SNHLY; CDR2 reads FYNNEI. The CDR3 loop spans 13 amino acids. CDR3 sequence reads: CASSIQNTGELFF. In DNA form, the CDR3 reads TGTGCCAGCAGCATACAGAACACCGGGGAGCTGTTTTTT.

This chain links TRBV20-1 with TRBJ2-2; D gene uncertain. CDR1 and CDR2 from the germline V gene are DFQATT and SNEGSKA (reference sequence). The CDR3 has 11 residues. Trimming removed 6 bases at V and 4 bases at J, with 6 bases between. The CDR3 DNA follows: TGCAGTGCCTTCATCACCGGGGAGCTGTTTTTT. Amino acids: CSAFITGELFF.

The V call is TRBV6-6, the J call TRBJ2-1, with a weak D call TRBD2 (6 bases). V was trimmed by 7 bases and J by 8 bases, leaving 18 bases between them. Germline V gives CDR1 MNHNY, CDR2 SVGAGI (reference sequence). The CDR3 has 14 residues. The CDR3 DNA sequence: TGTGCCAGCACCCCCGGGACTTTGGAAGATGAGCAGTTCTTC. Amino acids: CASTPGTLEDEQFF.

This clone was seen more than once but under ten times. This chain links TRBV7-7 with TRBJ2-4, with D possibly being TRBD2 (6 bases). V lost 4 bases, J lost 0 bases, and 13 bases lay in between. The V gene's germline CDR1 is SSHAT and CDR2 FNYEAQ (reference sequence). There are 16 residues in the CDR3. CDR3 sequence: CASSCVAERAKNIQYF. The CDR3 nucleotides read TGTGCCAGCAGCTGCGTAGCGGAGAGAGCCAAAAACATTCAGTACTTC. The variable domain in full, completed from reference TRBV7-7 and TRBJ2-4, reads GAGVSQSPRYKVTKRGQDVTLRCDPISSHATLYWYQQALGQGPEFLTYFNYEAQPDKSGLPSDRFSAERPEGSISTLTIQRTEQRDSAMYRCASSCVAERAKNIQYFGAGTRLSVL.

The sample holds one count of this clone. This sequence joins TRBV19 and TRBJ1-3, with D unclear. With 5 bases removed from V and 2 bases from J, the gap between germline ends came to 16 bases. Germline V CDR1 and CDR2: LNHDA, SQIVND (reference sequence). The CDR3 totals 16 residues. The chain's CDR3 is CASSPTQIFTGNTIYF. In DNA, the CDR3 is TGTGCCAGTAGTCCTACCCAAATCTTCACTGGAAACACCATATATTTT.

V usage is TRBV5-1 and J usage is TRBJ1-2, with 7 bases lining up with TRBD1. Unmatched junction bases numbered 11, after V lost 4 bases and J lost 2 bases. Germline CDR1 and CDR2: SGHRS and YFSETQ. The CDR3 is made up of 16 amino acids. DNA for the CDR3: TGCGCCAGCAGCCAGGGGGTGGGAACGTGGAACTATGGCTACACCTTC. Its protein product is CASSQGVGTWNYGYTF.

With regard to this clone: It may be a read error: a sequence one base away is much more abundant. The chain links TRBV18 to TRBJ2-3; no clear D. Trimming cost V 3 bases and J 2 bases, with 6 bases left between them. This CDR3 contains 13 residues. Germline V gene data show CDR1 as KGHSH and CDR2 as LQKENI. CDR3 sequence (DNA): TGTGCCAGCTCACCGGTGAACACAGATACGCAGTATTTT. Translation gives CASSPVNTDTQYF.

CDR3 residues: CASSLVVSASTDTQYF. DNA of the CDR3: TGTGCCAGCAGCTTGGTAGTTAGCGCTAGCACAGATACGCAGTATTTT. The chain joins TRBV5-4 to TRBJ2-3; TRBD2 might be the D (5 bases). Germline lookup yields CDR1 SGHNT and CDR2 YYREEE (reference sequence). Trimming took 0 bases from V and 0 from J, leaving 11 bases between them. This CDR3 has 16 amino acids.

V and J are TRBV7-9 and TRBJ1-1, with TRBD1 matching over 8 bases. Germline V gives CDR1 SEHNR, CDR2 FQNEAQ (reference sequence). The CDR3 has 14 amino acids. Trimming cost V 6 bases and J 6 bases; bases outside gene matches: 9. The DNA of the CDR3 is TGTGCCAGCAGTAACAGGGGGGCTGACGCTGAAGCTTTCTTT. It specifies CASSNRGADAEAFF. The complete variable domain, with remaining parts taken from reference TRBV7-9 and TRBJ1-1, reads DTGVSQNPRHKITKRGQNVTFRCDPISEHNRLYWYRQTLGQGPEFLTYFQNEAQLEKSRLLSDRFSAERPKGSFSTLEIQRTEQGDSAMYLCASSNRGADAEAFFGQGTRLTVV.

Here the CDR3 reads CASSLAPGSGANVLTF. As DNA, the CDR3 is TGTGCCAGCAGCTTAGCGCCTGGGTCTGGGGCCAACGTCCTGACTTTC. The chain carries TRBV7-2 and TRBJ2-6; D unclear. From germline, CDR1 is SGHTA and CDR2 FQGNSA. The V gene lost 0 bases and the J gene lost 1 base, with 7 bases spanning the gap. The CDR3 totals 16 residues.

Regarding this clone: The junction does not match germline at one end; this may be a read error. The chain links TRBV25-1 to TRBJ2-2; perhaps TRBD2 as D (6 bases). Germline lookup yields CDR1 MGHDK and CDR2 SYGVNS. This CDR3 comprises 15 residues. The CDR3 DNA reads as TGTGCCAGCAGTGGATGTTCGGGGGAACACCGGGGAGCTGTTTTT. Protein sequence: CASSGCSGEHRGAVF.